These T cell receptor beta chains were read from a single sample in a study of identical twins. Each CDR3 protein gets one entry after TCRdb re-called the 5' RACE reads with MiXCR. The profile shows more than 1.5 million distinct CDR3 sequences, under 35% of them singletons. The specimen was cord blood. The origin of the receptors is a newborn girl in good health. CDR3s include the opening cysteine and the closing phenylalanine or tryptophan. Each record gives: CDR3 protein, CDR3 DNA, D gene, V gene, J gene, clone size. The D gene is left open where the match is weak. Clone size appears in some rows only: once, few, many, or a class for an expanded clone.

CDR3aa: CASSQVSGSSKETQFF; CDR3nt: TGCGCCAGCAGCCAAGTTAGCGGGAGCTCCAAAGAGACCCAGTTCTTC; d_gene: TRBD2; v_gene: TRBV4-1; j_gene: TRBJ2-1; abundance: NA
CDR3aa: CSVADRGLGYTF; CDR3nt: TGCAGTGTCGCGGACAGGGGGCTCGGCTACACCTTC; d_gene: TRBD1; v_gene: TRBV20-1; j_gene: TRBJ1-2; abundance: NA
CDR3aa: CASSYGTGTQETQYF; CDR3nt: TGTGCCAGCAGTTATGGAACCGGGACACAAGAGACCCAGTACTTC; d_gene: NA; v_gene: TRBV12-3/TRBV12-4; j_gene: TRBJ2-5; abundance: few
CDR3aa: CASSLIRGRAEAFF; CDR3nt: TGTGCCAGCAGTTTAATCCGGGGGCGAGCTGAAGCTTTCTTT; d_gene: NA; v_gene: TRBV12-3/TRBV12-4; j_gene: TRBJ1-1; abundance: NA
CDR3aa: CASTSSGVVDEQFF; CDR3nt: TGTGCCAGCACGAGCTCAGGGGTGGTCGATGAGCAGTTCTTC; d_gene: NA; v_gene: TRBV2; j_gene: TRBJ2-1; abundance: NA
CDR3aa: CASSLTGEYNEQYF; CDR3nt: TGCGCCAGCAGCTTGACAGGCGAGTACAATGAGCAGTACTTC; d_gene: NA; v_gene: TRBV5-1; j_gene: TRBJ2-5; abundance: NA
CDR3aa: CASRPTATNEKLFF; CDR3nt: TGTGCCAGCAGACCTACAGCAACTAATGAAAAACTGTTTTTT; d_gene: NA; v_gene: TRBV7-9; j_gene: TRBJ1-4; abundance: NA
CDR3aa: CASSQEGGGRPEAFF; CDR3nt: TGTGCCAGCAGCCAAGAAGGGGGGGGTCGCCCTGAAGCTTTCTTT; d_gene: NA; v_gene: TRBV3-1; j_gene: TRBJ1-1; abundance: NA
CDR3aa: CASSLAADPSGGAADTQYF; CDR3nt: TGTGCCAGCAGCTTAGCCGCCGATCCTAGCGGGGGGGCTGCAGATACGCAGTATTTT; d_gene: TRBD2; v_gene: TRBV13; j_gene: TRBJ2-3; abundance: NA
CDR3aa: CSAQEALNEKLFF; CDR3nt: TGCAGTGCACAGGAGGCATTAAATGAAAAACTGTTTTTT; d_gene: NA; v_gene: TRBV20-1; j_gene: TRBJ1-4; abundance: few
CDR3aa: CASSFEGINSPLHF; CDR3nt: TGTGCCAGCAGTTTTGAGGGTATAAATTCACCCCTCCACTTT; d_gene: NA; v_gene: TRBV27; j_gene: TRBJ1-6; abundance: few
CDR3aa: CASSLYGTPIGGEQFF; CDR3nt: TGTGCCAGCAGCTTGTACGGGACTCCTATAGGGGGTGAGCAGTTCTTC; d_gene: NA; v_gene: TRBV5-6; j_gene: TRBJ2-1; abundance: few
CDR3aa: CASSSRGKGGDGYTF; CDR3nt: TGTGCCAGCAGCTCAAGAGGTAAAGGGGGCGATGGCTACACCTTC; d_gene: TRBD1; v_gene: TRBV4-2; j_gene: TRBJ1-2; abundance: NA
CDR3aa: CSALQGPSNEQYF; CDR3nt: TGCAGTGCCCTACAGGGGCCCAGCAATGAGCAGTACTTC; d_gene: TRBD1; v_gene: TRBV20-1; j_gene: TRBJ2-5; abundance: few
CDR3aa: CATSRDPQGPQPQHF; CDR3nt: TGTGCCACCAGCAGAGATCCACAGGGACCTCAGCCCCAGCATTTT; d_gene: NA; v_gene: TRBV15; j_gene: TRBJ1-5; abundance: NA
CDR3aa: CASSSPRDWLYEQYF; CDR3nt: TGTGCCAGCAGCTCGCCCCGGGACTGGCTATACGAGCAGTACTTC; d_gene: NA; v_gene: TRBV2; j_gene: TRBJ2-7; abundance: NA
CDR3aa: CASSEAQGNYGYTF; CDR3nt: TGTGCCAGCAGTGAAGCGCAGGGAAACTATGGCTACACCTTC; d_gene: NA; v_gene: TRBV6-1; j_gene: TRBJ1-2; abundance: NA
CDR3aa: CASSYSKVTGKNTEAFF; CDR3nt: TGTGCCAGCAGTTACTCGAAGGTGACAGGGAAGAACACTGAAGCTTTCTTT; d_gene: TRBD1; v_gene: TRBV6-5; j_gene: TRBJ1-1; abundance: NA
CDR3aa: CASSEPTSGALTDTQYF; CDR3nt: TGCGCCAGCAGCGAACCTACTAGCGGGGCCCTCACAGATACGCAGTATTTT; d_gene: TRBD2; v_gene: TRBV5-1; j_gene: TRBJ2-3; abundance: few
CDR3aa: CASSADRKLQPQHF; CDR3nt: TGTGCCAGCAGTGCGGACAGGAAGCTACAGCCCCAGCATTTT; d_gene: TRBD1; v_gene: TRBV2; j_gene: TRBJ1-5; abundance: NA
CDR3aa: CASENGNSPLHF; CDR3nt: TGTGCCAGCGAAAACGGGAATTCACCCCTCCACTTT; d_gene: NA; v_gene: TRBV28; j_gene: TRBJ1-6; abundance: NA
CDR3aa: CSAPNIDRVRGETQYF; CDR3nt: TGCAGTGCTCCAAACATCGACAGGGTGAGGGGAGAGACCCAGTACTTC; d_gene: TRBD1; v_gene: TRBV20-1; j_gene: TRBJ2-5; abundance: few
CDR3aa: CASREQVFSTDMQYF; CDR3nt: TGTGCCAGCAGGGAACAGGTTTTTTCCACAGATATGCAGTATTTT; d_gene: NA; v_gene: TRBV12-3/TRBV12-4; j_gene: TRBJ2-3; abundance: NA
CDR3aa: CSVEDRHSYNEQYF; CDR3nt: TGCAGCGTTGAAGATCGACACTCCTACAATGAGCAGTACTTC; d_gene: NA; v_gene: TRBV29-1; j_gene: TRBJ2-7; abundance: NA
CDR3aa: CAIRGSQGAVNEQFF; CDR3nt: TGTGCCATCAGGGGGAGCCAGGGGGCCGTTAATGAGCAGTTCTTC; d_gene: TRBD1; v_gene: TRBV10-3; j_gene: TRBJ2-1; abundance: NA
CDR3aa: CSARDRGEDGYTF; CDR3nt: TGCAGTGCTAGAGACAGGGGAGAGGATGGCTACACCTTC; d_gene: NA; v_gene: TRBV20-1; j_gene: TRBJ1-2; abundance: NA
CDR3aa: CASSKVDTANYGYTF; CDR3nt: TGTGCCAGCAGCAAAGTGGACACCGCCAACTATGGCTACACCTTC; d_gene: NA; v_gene: TRBV21-1; j_gene: TRBJ1-2; abundance: NA
CDR3aa: CASSFSLGADYGYTF; CDR3nt: TGCGCCAGCAGCTTTTCACTCGGGGCGGACTATGGCTACACCTTC; d_gene: NA; v_gene: TRBV5-1; j_gene: TRBJ1-2; abundance: NA
CDR3aa: CASSVYGDPGSYEQYF; CDR3nt: TGTGCCAGCAGTGTGTACGGAGACCCGGGCTCCTACGAGCAGTACTTC; d_gene: NA; v_gene: TRBV12-3/TRBV12-4; j_gene: TRBJ2-7; abundance: many
CDR3aa: CSVTGGGDEQYF; CDR3nt: TGCAGCGTAACCGGCGGGGGGGACGAGCAGTACTTC; d_gene: TRBD2; v_gene: TRBV29-1; j_gene: TRBJ2-7; abundance: NA
CDR3aa: CASSWRDREYNEQFF; CDR3nt: TGTGCCAGCAGTTGGAGGGACAGGGAGTACAATGAGCAGTTCTTC; d_gene: TRBD1; v_gene: TRBV12-3/TRBV12-4; j_gene: TRBJ2-1; abundance: few